This entry lists 9 T cell receptor beta chains sequenced from one sample in a study of blood T cell repertoires in COVID-19. Produced via immunoSEQ multiplex PCR; TCRdb's table is partial and in-frame only. The repertoire holds around 62,000 clones, roughly 84% seen once, with around 9.5% in the top ten. Material for sequencing was peripheral blood. The receptors derive from a man aged 45 to 65 with active COVID-19.

This clone has at least ten counts. The V call is TRBV9, the J call TRBJ1-2; TRBD1 is a possible D gene (5 bases). This CDR3 contains 13 residues. Germline values: CDR1 SGDLS, CDR2 YYNGEE. The V end lost 4 bases, the J end lost 8 bases, and 15 bases lay between the germline ends. The CDR3 protein is CASSPGGVEGYTF. The DNA of the CDR3 is TGTGCCAGCAGCCCAGGAGGGGTGGAGGGCTACACCTTC.

The genes are TRBV7-9 and TRBJ1-1; tentatively, D is TRBD1 (6 bases). CDR1 and CDR2 from the germline V gene are SEHNR and FQNEAQ (reference sequence). CDR3 length: 14 residues. Trimming removed 4 bases at V and 1 base at J, with 10 bases between. The CDR3 region has the DNA TGTGCCAGCAGCTGGGGGCAGACGAACACTGAAGCTTTCTTT. Translation gives CASSWGQTNTEAFF.

The DNA for the CDR3 is TGTGCCAGCATTCTGGACAGGGGGGAAGCTTTCTTT. This codes for CASILDRGEAFF. The rearrangement links TRBV2 to TRBJ1-1; 10 bases map to TRBD1. Per germline, CDR1 SNHLY and CDR2 FYNNEI. The CDR3 extends over 12 amino acids. Trimming removed 7 bases from V and 8 bases from J; junction bases left unmatched: 4. Full variable domain (rest looked up from reference TRBV2 and TRBJ1-1): EPEVTQTPSHQVTQMGQEVILRCVPISNHLYFYWYRQILGQKVEFLVSFYNNEISEKSEIFDDQFSVERPDGSNFTLKIRSTKLEDSAMYFCASILDRGEAFFGQGTRLTVV.

This clone has only one observation. The V call is TRBV30, the J call TRBJ2-1; the D gene is possibly TRBD2 (5 bases). Trimming removed 2 bases from V and 4 bases from J, with 15 bases in between. Germline CDR1 and CDR2: GTSNPN and SVGIG (reference sequence). The CDR3 is made up of 15 amino acids. The CDR3 DNA is TGTGCCTGGAGTACGGGAACGACGGGATACAATGAGCAGTTCTTC. It specifies CAWSTGTTGYNEQFF.

This chain joins TRBV28 and TRBJ2-7; the match to TRBD1 covers 8 bases. V trimming: 3 bases; J trimming: 6 bases; junction bases outside the gene matches: 7. The CDR3 consists of 14 residues. Germline-derived CDR1 and CDR2 are MDHEN and SYDVKM. CDR3 nucleotides: TGTGCCAGCAGTTTCAGGGGGCCCCGTCTCGAGCAGTACTTC. Amino acid sequence: CASSFRGPRLEQYF.

The J gene is TRBJ1-3, the V gene TRBV5-4; no clear D gene. Germline V gene data show CDR1 as SGHNT and CDR2 as YYREEE (reference sequence). Trimming cost V 4 bases and J 3 bases, with 14 bases left between them. The CDR3 is 15 amino acids. The CDR3 spells CASSKGVRDGNTIYF. The CDR3 coding sequence is TGTGCCAGCAGCAAGGGCGTACGGGATGGAAACACCATATATTTT.

This chain uses TRBV24-1 with TRBJ2-1, with 10 positions matching TRBD2. The CDR3 sequence is 16 residues long. The V segment lost 2 bases and the J segment 9 bases; nucleotides outside the gene matches: 9. Germline values: CDR1 KGHDR, CDR2 SFDVKD. The CDR3 loop is CATSDSASGRAVEQFF. The CDR3 coding sequence is TGTGCCACCAGTGATTCTGCCAGCGGGAGGGCCGTTGAGCAGTTCTTC.

V usage is TRBV11-2 and J usage is TRBJ2-7; D is possibly TRBD1 (6 bases). The CDR3 has 15 amino acids. Germline V gene sequence: CDR1 SGHAT, CDR2 FQNNGV. Trimming left V 1 base short and J 3 bases short, with 13 bases between. CDR3 coding DNA: TGTGCCAGCAGCTTAGCGATGGGGGCCTTCTACGAGCAGTACTTC. Translating it yields CASSLAMGAFYEQYF.

This clone was counted a few times. The V call is TRBV7-9, the J call TRBJ1-4; 7 bases agree with TRBD1. Germline trimming cut 5 bases from V and 3 bases from J; bases unmatched to any gene: 0. The CDR3 extends over 13 amino acids. From germline, CDR1 is SEHNR and CDR2 FQNEAQ (reference sequence). The CDR3 bases are TGTGCCAGCAGCCAGGGGGCTAATGAAAAACTGTTTTTT. Residues: CASSQGANEKLFF.